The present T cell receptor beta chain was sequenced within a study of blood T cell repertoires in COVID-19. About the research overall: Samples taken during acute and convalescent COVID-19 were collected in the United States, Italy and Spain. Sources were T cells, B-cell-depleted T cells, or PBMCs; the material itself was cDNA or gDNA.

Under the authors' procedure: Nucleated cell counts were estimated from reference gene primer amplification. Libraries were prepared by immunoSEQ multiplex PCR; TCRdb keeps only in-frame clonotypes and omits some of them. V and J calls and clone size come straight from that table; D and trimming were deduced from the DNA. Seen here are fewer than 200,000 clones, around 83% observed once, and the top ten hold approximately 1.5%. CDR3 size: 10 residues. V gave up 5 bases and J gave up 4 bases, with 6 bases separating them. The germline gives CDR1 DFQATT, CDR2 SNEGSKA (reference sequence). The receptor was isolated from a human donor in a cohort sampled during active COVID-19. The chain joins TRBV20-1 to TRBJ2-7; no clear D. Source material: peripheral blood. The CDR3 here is CSASPYEQYF. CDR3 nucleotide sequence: TGCAGTGCTTCCCCTTACGAGCAGTACTTC.